The clone carrying this TCR beta chain was observed once. The data belong to a study of blood T cell repertoires in COVID-19. Study context: Collection of acute and convalescent COVID-19 samples took place in the United States, Italy and Spain. Sources were T cells, B-cell-depleted T cells, or PBMCs; the material itself was cDNA or gDNA.

The CDR3 is 13 residues long. Germline CDR1 is SNHLY and CDR2 is FYNNEI. V dropped 5 bases and J dropped 7 bases, with 9 bases sitting between them. As handled by the study authors: Amplification of reference gene primers provided the estimated nucleated cell counts. The repertoire was sequenced with immunoSEQ multiplex PCR; TCRdb's copy has only in-frame clones and lacks some. V, J and clone size derive from that table, while D and trimming were established from the DNA sequence. Of approximately 200,000 clones listed, roughly 84% were seen once; the top ten hold less than 8%. The receptor was derived from a woman in her 50s with acute or convalescent COVID-19. The specimen was peripheral blood. This chain joins TRBV2 and TRBJ1-6; D gene uncertain. The CDR3 region is CASSTQLNSPLHF. For the CDR3, the DNA is TGTGCCAGCAGTACACAGCTAAATTCACCCCTCCACTTT.